The clone carrying this T cell receptor beta chain was counted once. Germline CDR1 is SGHTA and CDR2 is FQGTGA. The CDR3 runs to 16 residues. Trimming removed 5 bases at V and 2 bases at J, with 18 bases between. The sample comes from a study of blood T cell repertoires in COVID-19. Assay: immunoSEQ multiplex PCR; the TCRdb copy retains only in-frame clones and omits some. Of under 65,000 clones in the sample, 90% are singletons; the top ten hold 1.4%. The chain is built from TRBV7-3 and TRBJ1-2, with D possibly TRBD1 on 6 matching bases. The clonotype comes from a man aged 55 to 70 with acute or convalescent COVID-19. The sequenced material came from peripheral blood. CDR3 coding DNA: TGTGCCAGCAGCCCAAACGGGGGGGCGGTAAACTATGGCTACACCTTC. Translating it yields CASSPNGGAVNYGYTF.